Listed here is a single T cell receptor beta chain. Trimming shortened V by 5 bases and J by 4 bases, and 14 bases separated the two germline ends. Germline values: CDR1 MDHEN, CDR2 SYDVKM. The length of the CDR3 is 14 residues. The sample belongs to a study of blood T cell repertoires in COVID-19. Using immunoSEQ multiplex PCR, the repertoire was profiled, and TCRdb retains in-frame clones only, with some absent. There are tens of thousands of clones in the sample; about 89% occur only once, and 1.1% lies in the top ten. The genes are TRBV28 and TRBJ1-2; unclear D gene. The receptor was derived from a human donor in a cohort sampled during active COVID-19. Sequenced input: peripheral blood. In nucleotides, the CDR3 is TGTGCCAGCAGTCGGGAGGGCAGAAGCTATGGCTACACCTTC. This encodes CASSREGRSYGYTF.